This T cell receptor beta chain emerged from a study of post-analysis software for immune sequencing data. Study findings and constraints: Compared with controls, patients showed significantly lower normalized Chao1 diversity. When patients were compared with controls, about five TRBV segments were more frequent, TRBV5-6, TRBV5-1 and TRBV20-1 among them.

This CDR3 has 12 amino acids. The V gene lost 7 bases and the J gene lost 13 bases, with 17 bases spanning the gap. The library was made from cDNA and included unique molecular identifiers. Researchers reported approximately 500,000 cDNA molecules coming from roughly 1 to 10 million T cells. TCRdb ran MiXCR on the PCR reads and lists one entry per CDR3 protein. The sample has 450,000 to 650,000 distinct CDR3 sequences, about 44% seen once. As concerns this clonotype: As yet, its antigen is unknown.

The receptor was isolated from a girl aged 10 to 17 with multiple sclerosis. The sample comprised blood. This chain links TRBV12-3 or TRBV12-4 with TRBJ2-1; tentatively, D is TRBD2 (6 bases). In DNA form, the CDR3 reads TGTGCCAGCAATGGCGGGGCTAGTGTACAGTTCTTC. Its protein product is CASNGGASVQFF.